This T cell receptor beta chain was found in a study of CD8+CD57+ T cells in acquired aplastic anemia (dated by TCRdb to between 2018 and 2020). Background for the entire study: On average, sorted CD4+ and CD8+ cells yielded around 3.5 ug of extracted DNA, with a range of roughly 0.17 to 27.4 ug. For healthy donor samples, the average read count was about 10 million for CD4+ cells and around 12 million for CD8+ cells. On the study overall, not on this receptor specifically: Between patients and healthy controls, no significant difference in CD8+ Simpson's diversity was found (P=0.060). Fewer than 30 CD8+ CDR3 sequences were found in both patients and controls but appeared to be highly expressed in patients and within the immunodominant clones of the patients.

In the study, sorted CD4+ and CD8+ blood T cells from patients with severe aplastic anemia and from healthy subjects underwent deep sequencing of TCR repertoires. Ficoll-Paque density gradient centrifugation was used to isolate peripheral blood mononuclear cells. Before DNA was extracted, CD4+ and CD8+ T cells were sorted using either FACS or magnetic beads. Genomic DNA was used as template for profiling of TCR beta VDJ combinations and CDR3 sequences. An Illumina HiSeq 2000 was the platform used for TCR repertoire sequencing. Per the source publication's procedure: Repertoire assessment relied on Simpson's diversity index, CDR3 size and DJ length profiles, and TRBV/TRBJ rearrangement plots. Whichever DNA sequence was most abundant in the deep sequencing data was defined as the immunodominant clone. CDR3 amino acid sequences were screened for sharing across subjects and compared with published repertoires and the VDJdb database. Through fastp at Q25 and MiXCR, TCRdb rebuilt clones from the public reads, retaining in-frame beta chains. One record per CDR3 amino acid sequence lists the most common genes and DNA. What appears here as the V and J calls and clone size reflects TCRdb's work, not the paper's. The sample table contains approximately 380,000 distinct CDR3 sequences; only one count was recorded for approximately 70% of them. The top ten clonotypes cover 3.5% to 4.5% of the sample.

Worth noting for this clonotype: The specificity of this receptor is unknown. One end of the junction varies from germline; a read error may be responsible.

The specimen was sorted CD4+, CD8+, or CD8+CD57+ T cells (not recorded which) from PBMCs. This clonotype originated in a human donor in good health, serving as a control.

The base sequence is TGTGCCACCAGCTTAATGGCGGGGCCAGCTGCCGATTTCTTT. This is translated as CATSLMAGPAADFF. Recombination linked TRBV7-9 to TRBJ1-1; the D gene is perhaps TRBD1, on 5 matching bases. From the germline V gene (reference sequence), CDR1 is SEHNR and CDR2 is FQNEAQ. Counted from cysteine to phenylalanine, this CDR3 has 14 amino acids. Solely the CDR3 DNA is kept, with 42 bases framed from the first base.